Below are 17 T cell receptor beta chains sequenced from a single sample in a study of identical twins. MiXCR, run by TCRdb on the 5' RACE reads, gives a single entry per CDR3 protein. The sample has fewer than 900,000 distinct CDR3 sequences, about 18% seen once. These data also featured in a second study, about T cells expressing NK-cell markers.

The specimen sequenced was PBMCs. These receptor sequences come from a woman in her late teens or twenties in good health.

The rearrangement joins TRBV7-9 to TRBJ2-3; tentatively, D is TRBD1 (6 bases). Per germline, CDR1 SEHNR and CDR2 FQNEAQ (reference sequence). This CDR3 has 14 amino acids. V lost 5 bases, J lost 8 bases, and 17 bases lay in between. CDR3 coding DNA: TGTGCCAGCAGCCCGCTCATCACAGGGACTACGCAGTATTTT. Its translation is CASSPLITGTTQYF.

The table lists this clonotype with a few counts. The CDR3 sequence: CSASPGTGGYQPQHF. In nucleotides, the CDR3 is TGCAGTGCTAGTCCGGGGACAGGGGGGTATCAGCCCCAGCATTTT. The chain combines TRBV20-1 with TRBJ1-5; 11 bases match TRBD1. CDR3 size: 15 residues. The V gene's germline CDR1 is DFQATT and CDR2 SNEGSKA (reference sequence). J gave up 5 bases and V 3 bases, and 6 bases lay outside the gene matches.

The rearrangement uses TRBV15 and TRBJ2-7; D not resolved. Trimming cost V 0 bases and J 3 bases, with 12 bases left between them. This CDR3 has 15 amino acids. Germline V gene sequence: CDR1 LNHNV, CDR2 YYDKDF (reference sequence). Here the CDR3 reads CATSRDSAENYEQYF. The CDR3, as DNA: TGTGCCACCAGCAGAGATTCGGCCGAGAACTACGAGCAGTACTTC.

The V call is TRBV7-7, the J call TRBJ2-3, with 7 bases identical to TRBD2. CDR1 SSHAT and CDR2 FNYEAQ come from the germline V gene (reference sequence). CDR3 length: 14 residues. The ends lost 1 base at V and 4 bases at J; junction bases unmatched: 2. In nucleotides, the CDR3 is TGTGCCAGCAGCTTAGTGGGAGGGTCAGATACGCAGTATTTT. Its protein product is CASSLVGGSDTQYF. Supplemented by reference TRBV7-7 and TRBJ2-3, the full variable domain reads GAGVSQSPRYKVTKRGQDVTLRCDPISSHATLYWYQQALGQGPEFLTYFNYEAQPDKSGLPSDRFSAERPEGSISTLTIQRTEQRDSAMYRCASSLVGGSDTQYFGPGTRLTVL.

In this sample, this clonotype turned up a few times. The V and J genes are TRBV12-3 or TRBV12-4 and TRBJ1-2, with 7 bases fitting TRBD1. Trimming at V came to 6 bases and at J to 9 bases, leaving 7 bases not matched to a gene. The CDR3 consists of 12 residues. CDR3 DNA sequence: TGTGCCAGCAGACGACAGGGCGGGCGCTACACCTTC. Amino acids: CASRRQGGRYTF.

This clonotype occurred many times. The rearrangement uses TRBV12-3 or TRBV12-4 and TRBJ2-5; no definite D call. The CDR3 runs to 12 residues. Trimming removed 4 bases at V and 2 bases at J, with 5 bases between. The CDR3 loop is CASSSGQETQYF. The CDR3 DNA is TGTGCCAGCAGTTCTGGGCAAGAGACCCAGTACTTC.

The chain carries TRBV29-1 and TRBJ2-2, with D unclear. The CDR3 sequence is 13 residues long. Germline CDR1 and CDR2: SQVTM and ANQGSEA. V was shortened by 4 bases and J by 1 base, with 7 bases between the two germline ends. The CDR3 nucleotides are TGCAGCGTTGTATTAGGGAACACCGGGGAGCTGTTTTTT. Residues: CSVVLGNTGELFF.

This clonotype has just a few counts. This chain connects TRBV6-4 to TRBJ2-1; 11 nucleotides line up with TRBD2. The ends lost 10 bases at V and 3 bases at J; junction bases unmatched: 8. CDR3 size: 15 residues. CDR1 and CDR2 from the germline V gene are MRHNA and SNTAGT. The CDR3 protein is CATRLAGNLYNEQFF. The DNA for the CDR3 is TGTGCCACCAGACTAGCGGGGAACCTCTACAATGAGCAGTTCTTC.

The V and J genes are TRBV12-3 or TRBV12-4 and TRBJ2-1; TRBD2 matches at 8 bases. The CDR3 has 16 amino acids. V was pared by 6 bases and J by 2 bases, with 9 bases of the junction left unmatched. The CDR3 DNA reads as TGTGCCAGCAGCCAAGCGGGACTAGGAACCTACAATGAGCAGTTCTTC. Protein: CASSQAGLGTYNEQFF.

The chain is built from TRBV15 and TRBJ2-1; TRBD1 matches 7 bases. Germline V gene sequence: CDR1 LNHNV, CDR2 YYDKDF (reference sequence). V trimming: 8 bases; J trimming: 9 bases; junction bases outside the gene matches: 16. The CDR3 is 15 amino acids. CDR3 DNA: TGTGCCACCGCCCGAGACAGGGAGTTAGTAGGTGAGCAGTTCTTC. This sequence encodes CATARDRELVGEQFF. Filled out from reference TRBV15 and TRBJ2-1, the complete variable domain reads DAMVIQNPRYQVTQFGKPVTLSCSQTLNHNVMYWYQQKSSQAPKLLFHYYDKDFNNEADTPDNFQSRRPNTSFCFLDIRSPGLGDTAMYLCATARDRELVGEQFFGPGTRLTVL.

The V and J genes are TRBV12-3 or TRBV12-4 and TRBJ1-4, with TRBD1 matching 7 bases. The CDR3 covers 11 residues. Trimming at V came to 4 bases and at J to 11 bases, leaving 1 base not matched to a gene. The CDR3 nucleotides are TGTGCCAGCAGTTCCAGGGGGAAACTGTTTTTT. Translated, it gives CASSSRGKLFF.

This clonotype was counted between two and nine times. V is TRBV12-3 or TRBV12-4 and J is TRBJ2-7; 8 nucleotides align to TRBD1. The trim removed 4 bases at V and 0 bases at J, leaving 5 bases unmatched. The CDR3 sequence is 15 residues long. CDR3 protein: CASSSLGQGSYEQYF. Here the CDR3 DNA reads TGTGCCAGCAGTTCCTTAGGACAGGGCTCCTACGAGCAGTACTTC.

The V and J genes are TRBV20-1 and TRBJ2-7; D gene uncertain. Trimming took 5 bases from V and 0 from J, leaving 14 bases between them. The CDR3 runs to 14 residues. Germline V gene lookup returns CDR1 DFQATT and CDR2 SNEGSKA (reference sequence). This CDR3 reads CSAAVGGSSYEQYF. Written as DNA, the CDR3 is TGCAGTGCTGCTGTGGGCGGCAGCTCCTACGAGCAGTACTTC.

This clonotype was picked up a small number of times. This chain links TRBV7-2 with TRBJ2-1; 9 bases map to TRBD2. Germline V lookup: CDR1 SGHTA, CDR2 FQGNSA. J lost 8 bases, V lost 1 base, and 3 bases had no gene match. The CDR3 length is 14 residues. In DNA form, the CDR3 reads TGTGCCAGCAGCTTAGTACGGACTAGCGATGAGCAGTTCTTC. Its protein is CASSLVRTSDEQFF.

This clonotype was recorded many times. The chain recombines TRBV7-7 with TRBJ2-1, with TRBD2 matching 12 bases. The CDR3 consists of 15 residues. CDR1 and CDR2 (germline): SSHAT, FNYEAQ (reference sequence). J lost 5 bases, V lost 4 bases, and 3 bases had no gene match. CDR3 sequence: CASSSGLAGHNEQFF. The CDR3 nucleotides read TGTGCCAGCAGCTCGGGACTAGCGGGTCACAATGAGCAGTTCTTC.

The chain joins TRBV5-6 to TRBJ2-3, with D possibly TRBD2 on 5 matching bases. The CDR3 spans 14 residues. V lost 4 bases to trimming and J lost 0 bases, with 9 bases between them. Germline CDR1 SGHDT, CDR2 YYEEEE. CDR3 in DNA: TGTGCCAGCAGCCCCGGGATGAGCACAGATACGCAGTATTTT. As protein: CASSPGMSTDTQYF.

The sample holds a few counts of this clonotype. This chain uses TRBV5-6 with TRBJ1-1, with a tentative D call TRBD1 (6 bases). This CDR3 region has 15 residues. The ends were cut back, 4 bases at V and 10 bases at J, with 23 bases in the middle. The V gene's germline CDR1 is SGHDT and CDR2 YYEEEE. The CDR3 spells CASSPRLAGVWGAFF. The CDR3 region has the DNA TGTGCCAGCAGCCCCCGTCTGGCAGGGGTATGGGGAGCTTTCTTT.